The 4 T cell receptor beta chains in this list originate from one sample, sequenced in a study of metastatic and nonmetastatic thyroid tumors. With MiXCR, TCRdb reprocessed the PCR reads. The data show over 15,000 clones, around a quarter seen once. There were no patients who had received any treatment before thyroid surgery. The sequenced material came from tumor tissue. These receptors originate from a female donor with papillary thyroid cancer or a benign thyroid nodule (not recorded which). Some clones in this sample may be carry-over from other donors' samples.

The rearrangement joins TRBV11-1 to TRBJ1-2; D may be TRBD1 (5 bases). Between the trimmed V and J ends, which lost 0 bases and 2 bases, there was a span of 19 bases. CDR1 SGHAT and CDR2 FQDESV come from the germline V gene (reference sequence). The CDR3 runs 18 residues. The CDR3 coding sequence is TGTGCCAGCAGCTTAGCGCAGGAGGGGTTGGCTAAAAACTATGGCTACACCTTC. Its protein is CASSLAQEGLAKNYGYTF.

This clone appeared many times. The CDR3 DNA reads as TGTGCCAGCAGCCATGCCACGGGCAGGAAAGAGACCCAGTACTTC. Translating it yields CASSHATGRKETQYF. The J gene is TRBJ2-5, the V gene TRBV5-4; no definite D call. Trimming cost V 4 bases and J 3 bases, with 16 bases left between them. This CDR3 spans 15 amino acids. Per germline, CDR1 SGHNT and CDR2 YYREEE (reference sequence).

This clone has only a few counts. The junction shows a germline mismatch at one end, possibly a read error. V and J are TRBV12-3 or TRBV12-4 and TRBJ2-5; D might be TRBD1 or TRBD2, each matching 5 bases. The CDR3 contains 14 residues. The CDR3 sequence: CASSLAGGQETKYF. The CDR3 nucleotides read TGTGCCAGCAGTTTAGCCGGAGGACAAGAGACCAAGTACTTC.

The chain has TRBV4-2 and TRBJ2-2; 7 nucleotides line up with TRBD2. The CDR3 is 16 amino acids. V was clipped by 4 bases and J by 2 bases; unmatched bases: 7. The germline CDR1 and CDR2 sequences are LGHNA and YNFKEQ. Written as DNA, the CDR3 is TGTGCCAGCAGCCTAGCCCTAGCGGATAACACCGGGGAGCTGTTTTTT. Translation gives CASSLALADNTGELFF.